Listed below are T cell receptor beta chains from one sample, sequenced in a study of T-cell reconstitution after alpha-beta-depleted transplantation in children. TCRdb itself ran the PCR reads through MiXCR, one entry per CDR3 protein. In the table there are around 480,000 distinct CDR3 sequences, 30% to 35% of which are singletons. Sequences were derived from PBMCs from the stem cell graft donor, sampled from the stem cell graft. The source of these receptors is a human donor who donated a stem cell graft to a child with aplastic anemia. Each CDR3 is given with its conserved first and last residue. D genes are given only for firm matches. Size values are once, few and many counts, or a class for expanded clones, and some rows have none.

CDR3 length	clone size	D gene	J gene	V gene	CDR3 DNA	CDR3 protein
15	NA	TRBD2	TRBJ2-3	TRBV20-1	TGCAGTGCTACCCGACTAGCGGGAGAGGCGTATACGCAGTATTTT	CSATRLAGEAYTQYF
17	once	TRBD1	TRBJ1-5	TRBV18	TGTGCCAGCTCACCATCGAGACAGGGGGCGCGAGATCAGCCCCAGCATTTT	CASSPSRQGARDQPQHF
16	NA	TRBD2	TRBJ2-1	TRBV5-4	TGTGCCAGCAGCTTGGATTGGACTAGCGGATACAATGAGCAGTTCTTC	CASSLDWTSGYNEQFF
13	NA	TRBD1	TRBJ1-5	TRBV7-2	TGTGCCAGCAGCGCTGACAGGGGTTGGCCCCAGCATTTT	CASSADRGWPQHF
13	few	NA	TRBJ2-1	TRBV29-1	TGCAGCGCGGTGGAACGTACGGGCAATGAGCAGTTCTTC	CSAVERTGNEQFF
15	NA	NA	TRBJ2-1	TRBV28	TGTGCCAGCAGGCGTAGCGGATTCTCCTACAATGAGCAGTTCTTC	CASRRSGFSYNEQFF
17	NA	TRBD2	TRBJ2-1	TRBV30	TGTGCCTGGAGAAGGGCTAGCGGGAGTAGAGGTGGAAATGAGCAGTTCTTC	CAWRRASGSRGGNEQFF
15	NA	NA	TRBJ2-7	TRBV18	TGTGCCAGCTCTACCTCTACGACTAGGGACTACGAGCAGTACTTC	CASSTSTTRDYEQYF
14	NA	TRBD1	TRBJ1-5	TRBV30	TGTGCCTGGAGTGGGACAGGGCAACATCAGCCCCAGCATTTT	CAWSGTGQHQPQHF
14	few	NA	TRBJ1-5	TRBV7-9	TGTGCCAGCAGCCCTCCAGACAACAATCAGCCCCAGCATTTT	CASSPPDNNQPQHF
13	NA	NA	TRBJ1-1	TRBV5-5	TGTGCCAGCAGCTTTATCGGGAACACTGAAGCTTTCTTT	CASSFIGNTEAFF
16	NA	TRBD2	TRBJ2-5	TRBV28	TGTGCCAGCAGAGGACTAGCGGGAGTTTTTGTGGAGACCCAGTACTTC	CASRGLAGVFVETQYF
15	NA	TRBD1	TRBJ1-5	TRBV19	TGTGCCAGTATCTCCGACAGGGGTAGCAATCAGCCCCAGCATTTT	CASISDRGSNQPQHF
15	NA	NA	TRBJ1-4	TRBV6-1	TGTGCCAGCAGCCCCCAGTATGCAACTAATGAAAAACTGTTTTTT	CASSPQYATNEKLFF
14	NA	NA	TRBJ1-2	TRBV7-2	TGTGCCAGCAGCTTGACACAAGCTAACTATGGCTACACCTTC	CASSLTQANYGYTF
15	NA	NA	TRBJ1-1	TRBV28	TGTGCCAGCAGTTTGGGCGAACAGGGCCGGACTGAAGCTTTCTTT	CASSLGEQGRTEAFF
17	NA	TRBD2	TRBJ2-3	TRBV15	TGTGCCACCAGCAGATGGGCTTCCGGGACTAACACAGATACGCAGTATTTT	CATSRWASGTNTDTQYF
14	many	NA	TRBJ1-4	TRBV5-6	TGTGCCAGCAGCTCGGGACACTCTAATGAAAAACTGTTTTTT	CASSSGHSNEKLFF
13	NA	NA	TRBJ2-3	TRBV12-3/TRBV12-4	TGTGCCAGCAGACCGTCTGGGCCAGTTACGCAGTATTTT	CASRPSGPVTQYF
13	few	NA	TRBJ1-1	TRBV18	TGTGCCAGCTCAGCCAAGCCAGCGACTGAAGCTTTCTTT	CASSAKPATEAFF
16	NA	NA	TRBJ2-1	TRBV28	TGTGCCAGCAGCCTTACTAGCAGCCGCTCCTACAATGAGCAGTTCTTC	CASSLTSSRSYNEQFF
15	NA	NA	TRBJ1-2	TRBV12-3/TRBV12-4	TGTGCCAGCACCATAGGGGCCGGGGGAGGGTATGGCTACACCTTC	CASTIGAGGGYGYTF
14	NA	NA	TRBJ1-2	TRBV14	TGTGCCAGCAGCGCCCGGGACACAGATATCGGCTACACCTTC	CASSARDTDIGYTF
15	NA	NA	TRBJ2-1	TRBV7-2	TGTGCCAGCAGCTTCCCACCCCCCCGGGGCAATGAGCAGTTCTTC	CASSFPPPRGNEQFF
17	NA	NA	TRBJ1-5	TRBV28	TGTGCCAGCGCACCCTGGGGTACAGCCCGGCGGAATCAGCCCCAGCATTTT	CASAPWGTARRNQPQHF
14	few	NA	TRBJ2-5	TRBV7-2	TGTGCCAGCAGCTCGAGAATAGGGGGAGAGACCCAGTACTTC	CASSSRIGGETQYF
15	once	TRBD1	TRBJ1-5	TRBV13	TGTGCCAGCAGCTCAAGCCGGGACAGCGGGAAGCCCCAGCATTTT	CASSSSRDSGKPQHF
14	few	NA	TRBJ2-4	TRBV7-2	TGTGCCAGCAGCCTCACCGAGCCCAAAAACATTCAGTACTTC	CASSLTEPKNIQYF
14	many	NA	TRBJ2-7	TRBV6-1	TGTGCCAGCAGCGCGGGTGGGAGCTCCTACGAGCAGTACTTC	CASSAGGSSYEQYF
15	NA	NA	TRBJ2-1	TRBV9	TGTGCCAGCAGCGTAGAGCCAGTTCCCTACAATGAGCAGTTCTTC	CASSVEPVPYNEQFF
15	NA	TRBD2	TRBJ2-2	TRBV5-6	TGTGCCAGCAGCATTAGCGGGAAAAGTTCCGGGGAGCTGTTTTTT	CASSISGKSSGELFF
17	few	TRBD1	TRBJ1-5	TRBV6-2/TRBV6-3	TGTGCCAGCAGTTATAACCGGGACAGGGCTTCGAATCAGCCCCAGCATTTT	CASSYNRDRASNQPQHF
14	NA	NA	TRBJ2-3	TRBV7-2	TGTGCCAGCAACCCTTTGCCAGGGACAGATACGCAGTATTTT	CASNPLPGTDTQYF
14	NA	TRBD2	TRBJ2-5	TRBV7-2	TGTGCCAGCAGCCGTGAGCGGGAGGTTAAGACCCAGTACTTC	CASSREREVKTQYF
15	few	TRBD1	TRBJ2-7	TRBV27	TGTGCCAGCAGACCAACCGGGACAGCTCCCTACGAGCAGTACTTC	CASRPTGTAPYEQYF
15	few	NA	TRBJ2-3	TRBV5-1	TGCGCCAGCAGGCCATGGCAGGGACGGTCAGATACGCAGTATTTT	CASRPWQGRSDTQYF
16	NA	TRBD1	TRBJ2-2	TRBV12-3/TRBV12-4	TGTGCCAGCAGTGGCCCCGGACAGGATCGAACCGGGGAGCTGTTTTTT	CASSGPGQDRTGELFF
13	NA	NA	TRBJ2-7	TRBV2	TGTGCCAGCAGTGACGGCATCCCCTACGAGCAGTACTTC	CASSDGIPYEQYF
13	NA	TRBD2	TRBJ2-3	TRBV20-1	TGCAGTGCTAGTCTAGCGGGAGCTTATACGCAGTATTTT	CSASLAGAYTQYF
11	few	NA	TRBJ2-5	TRBV29-1	TGCAGCGTTGGTAGACAAGAGACCCAGTACTTC	CSVGRQETQYF
16	NA	NA	TRBJ1-5	TRBV6-5	TGTGCCAGCAGTTACTCCTTCGACAGAGGCGGTCAGCCCCAGCATTTT	CASSYSFDRGGQPQHF
13	NA	NA	TRBJ1-1	TRBV6-6	TGTGCCAGCAGTTACGGGGGAACGACTGAAGCTTTCTTT	CASSYGGTTEAFF
17	NA	TRBD2	TRBJ2-1	TRBV15	TGTGCCACCAGCAAAAAGGGAGGGGACCGATTTAGCAATGAGCAGTTCTTC	CATSKKGGDRFSNEQFF
13	few	NA	TRBJ2-3	TRBV27	TGTGCCAGCAGTTTTCGGGGGCCAGATACGCAGTATTTT	CASSFRGPDTQYF